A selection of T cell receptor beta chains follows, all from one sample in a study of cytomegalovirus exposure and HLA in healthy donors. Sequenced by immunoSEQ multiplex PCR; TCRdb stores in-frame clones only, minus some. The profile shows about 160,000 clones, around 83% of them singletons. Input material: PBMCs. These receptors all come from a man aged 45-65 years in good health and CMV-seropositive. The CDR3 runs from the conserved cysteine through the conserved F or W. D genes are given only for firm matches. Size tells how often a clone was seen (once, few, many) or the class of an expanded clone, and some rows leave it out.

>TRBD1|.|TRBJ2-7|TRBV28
TGTGCCAGCAGGACAGGGATAATGTACGAGCAGTACTTC
CASRTGIMYEQYF
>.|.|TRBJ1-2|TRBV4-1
TGCGCCAGCAGCCAAGATCCAGGAACCTATGGCTACACCTTC
CASSQDPGTYGYTF
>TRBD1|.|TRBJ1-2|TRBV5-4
TGTGCCAGCAGCGTACGGACAGGGGGGGACTACACCTTC
CASSVRTGGDYTF
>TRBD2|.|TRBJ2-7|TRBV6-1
TGTGCCAGCAGTCCCTGGGGTAGCGGGGTCTACGAGCAGTACTTC
CASSPWGSGVYEQYF
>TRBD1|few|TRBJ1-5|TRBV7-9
TGTGCCAGCAGCGCTGGGACAGGGTATAGCAATCAGCCCCAGCATTTT
CASSAGTGYSNQPQHF
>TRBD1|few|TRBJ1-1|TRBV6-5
TGTGCCAGCAGTTCTCTCTATGGGACAGGGAACACTGAAGCTTTCTTT
CASSSLYGTGNTEAFF
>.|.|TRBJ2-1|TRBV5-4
TGTGCCAGCAGCTTGACTAGTAGAAATGAGCAGTTCTTC
CASSLTSRNEQFF
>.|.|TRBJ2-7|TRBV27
TGTGCCAGCAGAAACGTCCAGGTCAGCCACGAGCAGTACTTC
CASRNVQVSHEQYF
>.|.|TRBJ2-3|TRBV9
TGTGCCAGCAGCGTGGCCCCCACAGATACGCAGTATTTT
CASSVAPTDTQYF
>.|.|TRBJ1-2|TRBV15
.
CATSREVGTGNF
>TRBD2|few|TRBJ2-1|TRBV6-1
TGTGCCAGCAGTGCGAGCGGGGGGGGATACAATGAGCAGTTCTTC
CASSASGGGYNEQFF
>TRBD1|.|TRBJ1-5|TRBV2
TGTGCCAGCAACCGAGACAGGGGCGGCAATCAGCCCCAGCATTTT
CASNRDRGGNQPQHF
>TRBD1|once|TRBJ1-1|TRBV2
TGTGCCAGCGGACAGGGGGCGAACACTGAAGCTTTCTTT
CASGQGANTEAFF
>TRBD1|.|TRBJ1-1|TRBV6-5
TGTGCCAGCAGTTACTCGATAGGGGGCTCCACTGAAGCTTTCTTT
CASSYSIGGSTEAFF
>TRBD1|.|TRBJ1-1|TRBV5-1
TGCGCCAGCAGCGCCACAGGGGGCTCAGACACTGAAGCTTTCTTT
CASSATGGSDTEAFF
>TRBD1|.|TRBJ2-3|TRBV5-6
TGTGCCAGCAGCCATTTAGTGGGGACAGGGAGTGTGGATACGCAGTATTTT
CASSHLVGTGSVDTQYF
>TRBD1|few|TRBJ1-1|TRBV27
TGTGCCAGCAGTTTAGAGGGGGCGAACACTGAAGCTTTCTTT
CASSLEGANTEAFF
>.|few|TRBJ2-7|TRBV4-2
TGTGCCAGCAGCCCCTCTCTAAGCAGGGTTAGGAACCACGAGCAGTACTTC
CASSPSLSRVRNHEQYF